This T cell receptor (beta chain) derives from a study of shared clonotypes between healthy human individuals (dated by TCRdb to about 2020). Background on the whole study: The cohort included a few men and a couple of women between 18 and 49 years of age. To estimate repertoire size and how much clonotypes are shared between individuals, the study performed deep sequencing of blood TCR repertoires from a few healthy adults. Per donor, leukapheresis produced somewhere between about 0.85 and 8.9 billion PBMCs. To increase sequencing depth and limit assay-specific biases, different laboratories used diverse techniques to prepare libraries and sequence TCR repertoires. For each donor, CD4 naive and CD4 memory were each run on three plates, CD8 naive on two plates, and CD8 memory on one plate.

The donors were healthy, HIV-negative adults with no recently reported acute infections or vaccinations. All donors were Caucasian adults living in Nashville, Tennessee, USA. CD4+ T cells were enriched through magnetic negative selection, after which naive cells were positively selected on CD45RA and the remaining negative fraction served as the memory subset. Blood was collected by leukapheresis, and PBMCs were isolated by Ficoll-Histopaque density gradient centrifugation and then cryopreserved in liquid nitrogen vapor phase. Purity and quantity of every magnetically sorted T cell population were checked by analytical flow cytometry. Each sorted fraction had its genomic DNA isolated and then quantified by UV absorbance on a Nanodrop 2000c. The germline V gene encodes CDR1 SGHRS and CDR2 YFSETQ. Germline trimming amounts to 4 bases on V and 7 bases on J, with 7 as the count of junction bases outside the gene matches. The CDR3 contains 15 residues, cysteine and phenylalanine counted. Only the CDR3 part of the read is kept: 45 bases, read in frame from the first base.

As to this clone: Its antigen has not been determined. Qualities for individual bases were not recorded, and no much larger clone is one base off.

Using the deep immunoSEQ assay, TCR CDR3 regions were amplified from genomic DNA by multiplex PCR. Extracted genomic DNA from each cell subset was spread evenly across all wells of several immunoSEQ 96-well plates, with each plate serving as a replicate. Each replicate PCR for sorted subsets received approximately 200 ng genomic DNA, equal to roughly 30,000 T cell genomes. The purified libraries were quantified using a Qubit 3.0 fluorometer, sized with a Bioanalyzer 2100, and then quantified again using the KAPA Library Quantification kit. A separate single-read 150-cycle Illumina NextSeq 550 flow cell was used to sequence each immunoSEQ 96-well plate. The authors' analysis ran thus. Because the immunoSEQ output held only junctional sequences and lacked quality scores, the filtering could not match the filtering applied to full-length reads. To assign V/J genes and CDR3, sequences were annotated using PyIR, a Python wrapper for IgBLAST v1.9, with IMGT germline references. Any read was removed if the V/J assignment was weak (E-value above 1e-6), the CDR3 was missing, or the read contained stop codons, out-of-frame junctions, or ambiguous translated residues. V3J clonotypes were defined as sequences sharing an identical inferred V gene, J gene, and CDR3 amino acid sequence. To compute the percentage overlap between repertoires, the number of shared unique clonotypes was divided by the size of the smaller repertoire. Three approaches were used to assess repertoire richness: RTK rarefaction, the Chao1 estimator, and Recon v2.1 estimates of unobserved clonotypes. OLGA was used to compute generation probabilities for all TCRbeta clonotypes that the gDNA method yielded from a handful of donors. Here the immuneACCESS table is served through TCRdb, limited to in-frame sequences with V and J called. Missing clones are a known gap in these copies; in checked studies unresolved V genes cover under half, and the rest lacks a known reason. V, J and clone size reflect that table, while D and trimming were determined from the DNA. A total of 980,000 or so clones appear in this sample, about three quarters of them only once. The ten largest clonotypes hold about 1.5% of the sample.

Findings and caveats that apply to the study as a whole: Larger estimated clonotype richness was generally found for naive subsets than for memory subsets. Because the study included only a small number of donors, the genetic and exposure-history diversity represented was limited. Pairwise subsampling led to the expectation that sequencing depth would affect the degree of clonotype sharing among donors. Rarefaction of sorted-subset datasets indicated incomplete sequencing despite the large sequencing depth. Higher generation probabilities were observed for clonotypes shared by all four sorted-subset donors than for non-shared clonotypes. When a handful of donors were compared, the shared fraction of clonotypes was 5% to 6.5% for naive CD4, 3.5% to 4% for naive CD8, roughly 2.5% for memory CD4, and roughly 0.4% for memory CD8. Sampling was restricted to blood, and TCR repertoires in tissues likely differ from the TCR repertoires found in blood.

The sequence links TRBV5-1 to TRBJ2-1; TRBD2 lines up with 11 middle nucleotides. The sample comprised memory CD4+ T cells sorted from blood. Reading the label with the study, this specimen's cell subset or site is: CD45RA-negative fraction. The clonotype originates from a man aged 18 to 35 in good health. CDR3 loop: CASSALAGDKNEQFF. The DNA is TGCGCCAGCAGCGCACTAGCGGGAGATAAAAATGAGCAGTTCTTC.